What follows are 26 T cell receptor beta chains derived from one specimen sequenced in a study of CD8 T cells in Susac syndrome. Random hexamers were used to reverse transcribe about 0.5 to 1 ug of RNA. Via MiXCR, TCRdb re-called the immunoSEQ multiplex PCR reads, giving one row per CDR3 protein. The sample records under 110,000 distinct CDR3 sequences, less than 95% being singletons. Sequencing was done on a sample of CD8+ T cells from PBMCs. The receptors derive from a human donor with Susac syndrome.

This chain connects TRBV7-7 to TRBJ2-3; D remains unclear. This CDR3 is built from 12 residues. The V end was cut by 5 bases, the J end by 9 bases, with 12 bases between. Germline values: CDR1 SSHAT, CDR2 FNYEAQ (reference sequence). CDR3 protein: CASSPNGMTQYF. The CDR3 coding sequence is TGTGCCAGCAGCCCGAATGGTATGACGCAGTATTTT.

The chain employs TRBV20-1 and TRBJ2-3; 7 nucleotides line up with TRBD1. Germline V gene lookup returns CDR1 DFQATT and CDR2 SNEGSKA (reference sequence). V gave up 3 bases and J gave up 3 bases; unmatched junction bases: 12. The CDR3 spans 16 residues. The CDR3 DNA reads TGCAGTGCTAGCCCCCCTGACAGGGTTGCTACAGATACGCAGTATTTT. It encodes CSASPPDRVATDTQYF.

V and J are TRBV9 and TRBJ1-6, with 7 bases that match TRBD1. Germline V lookup: CDR1 SGDLS, CDR2 YYNGEE. The CDR3 contains 16 residues. Losses at the gene ends were 3 bases for V and 9 bases for J; bases not matched to a gene: 12. The CDR3 region is CASSAPTGVWGSPLHF. CDR3 in DNA: TGTGCCAGCAGCGCCCCCACAGGGGTATGGGGTTCACCCCTCCACTTT.

The chain couples TRBV6-2 or TRBV6-3 to TRBJ2-4; D gene unclear. The V and J ends lost 0 bases and 7 bases respectively, with 10 bases between them. Germline CDR1 reads MNHEY; CDR2 reads SVGEGT. The CDR3 length is 14 residues. CDR3 protein: CASSYSDGLNIQYF. CDR3 DNA sequence: TGTGCCAGCAGTTACTCGGATGGGTTGAACATTCAGTACTTC.

The J gene is TRBJ2-5, the V gene TRBV5-6; the D gene is possibly TRBD2 (6 bases). Trimming cost V 5 bases and J 1 base, with 9 bases left between them. The CDR3 is 13 amino acids. CDR1 is SGHDT, CDR2 YYEEEE, per germline. The CDR3 here is CASSTTSQETQYF. The DNA of the CDR3 is TGTGCCAGCAGTACGACTAGCCAAGAGACCCAGTACTTC. Using reference TRBV5-6 and TRBJ2-5 for the parts outside the CDR3, the full variable domain is DAGVTQSPTHLIKTRGQQVTLRCSPKSGHDTVSWYQQALGQGPQFIFQYYEEEERQRGNFPDRFSGHQFPNYSSELNVNALLLGDSALYLCASSTTSQETQYFGPGTRLLVL.

CDR3 in amino acids: CASSFGDPYEQYF. The CDR3, as DNA: TGTGCCAGCAGTTTTGGGGACCCCTACGAGCAGTACTTC. This sequence joins TRBV27 and TRBJ2-7; TRBD1 or TRBD2 may be the D gene (5 bases each). The CDR3 runs 13 residues. V lost 3 bases and J 2 bases, leaving 8 bases between the germline ends. Germline values: CDR1 MNHEY, CDR2 SMNVEV (reference sequence).

V usage is TRBV6-2 or TRBV6-3 and J usage is TRBJ2-2, with D tentatively TRBD1 (5 bases). With 5 bases removed from V and 6 bases from J, the gap between germline ends came to 19 bases. This CDR3 region has 16 residues. In germline, CDR1 is MNHEY, CDR2 SVGEGT. The CDR3 is CASSPVWQGLAGELFF. CDR3 coding DNA: TGTGCCAGCAGTCCCGTGTGGCAGGGCTTGGCCGGGGAGCTGTTTTTT.

CDR3 nucleotides: TGCAGTGCTAGTTTGGCAGATATAAACATTCAGTACTTC. It yields the protein CSASLADINIQYF. The chain links TRBV20-1 to TRBJ2-4; D is undetermined. The CDR3 consists of 13 residues. V lost 3 bases to trimming and J lost 6 bases, with 12 bases between them. In germline, CDR1 is DFQATT, CDR2 SNEGSKA (reference sequence).

The chain has TRBV4-3 and TRBJ1-1; D remains unclear. The CDR3 extends over 15 amino acids. Looked up from germline, CDR1 is LGHNA and CDR2 is YSLEER. V lost 5 bases and J lost 1, with 14 bases in between. The CDR3 DNA sequence: TGCGCCAGCAGCTCAACAACCCAGAAGAACACTGAAGCTTTCTTT. Translating it yields CASSSTTQKNTEAFF.

The gene calls are TRBV20-1 and TRBJ1-2; maybe TRBD1 (5 bases). Trimming shortened V by 6 bases and J by 8 bases, and 16 bases separated the two germline ends. Germline assignment: CDR1 DFQATT and CDR2 SNEGSKA (reference sequence). The CDR3 runs to 12 residues. In DNA form, the CDR3 reads TGCAGTGCCGACGCGCGTACAGGCGGCTACACCTTC. Its protein product is CSADARTGGYTF.

V is TRBV7-9 and J is TRBJ1-1, with TRBD1 matching over 10 bases. The CDR3 covers 16 residues. J gave up 0 bases and V 5 bases, and 6 bases lay outside the gene matches. Germline CDR1 and CDR2: SEHNR and FQNEAQ (reference sequence). CDR3 DNA sequence: TGTGCCAGCAGCCCGCCGGGACAGGGGATGAACACTGAAGCTTTCTTT. It yields the protein CASSPPGQGMNTEAFF.

The V call is TRBV13, the J call TRBJ2-7, with D unclear. Trimming cost V 0 bases and J 3 bases, with 6 bases left between them. The CDR3 sequence is 13 residues long. CDR1 is PRHDT, CDR2 FYEKMQ, per germline (reference sequence). CDR3 region: CASSLGTLYEQYF. DNA for the CDR3: TGTGCCAGCAGCTTAGGAACCCTCTACGAGCAGTACTTC.

This chain joins TRBV13 and TRBJ2-7, with TRBD1 as a possible D gene (6 bases). Trimming shortened V by 5 bases and J by 3 bases, and 14 bases separated the two germline ends. This CDR3 contains 14 residues. CDR1 and CDR2 (germline): PRHDT, FYEKMQ (reference sequence). CDR3 bases: TGTGCCAGCAGCCCGGGGACACGGTTCTACGAGCAGTACTTC. Amino acids: CASSPGTRFYEQYF.

V is TRBV6-2 or TRBV6-3 and J is TRBJ2-1; the match to TRBD2 covers 9 bases. The CDR3 contains 16 residues. V trimming: 0 bases; J trimming: 8 bases; junction bases outside the gene matches: 8. CDR1 is MNHEY, CDR2 SVGEGT, per germline. As DNA, the CDR3 is TGTGCCAGCAGTTACTCGAAGGCTAGCGGGGAATATGAGCAGTTCTTC. Amino acids: CASSYSKASGEYEQFF.

V is TRBV20-1 and J is TRBJ1-3; D is undetermined. Germline V gene sequence: CDR1 DFQATT, CDR2 SNEGSKA (reference sequence). The V and J ends lost 5 bases and 3 bases respectively, with 5 bases between them. The CDR3 spans 11 residues. The CDR3 region has the DNA TGCAGTGCTTCGGATGGAAACACCATATATTTT. Encoded protein: CSASDGNTIYF.

In its sample, this clonotype was seen once. The rearrangement joins TRBV25-1 to TRBJ2-7, with D perhaps assigned TRBD1 or TRBD2 (5 bases each). The CDR3 runs 14 residues. V lost 4 bases, J lost 5 bases, and 15 bases lay in between. From germline, CDR1 is MGHDK and CDR2 SYGVNS. CDR3 nucleotides: TGTGCCAGCAGTGTGGACGGGGCTTTCCACGAGCAGTACTTC. Amino acid sequence: CASSVDGAFHEQYF.

The rearrangement links TRBV7-6 to TRBJ1-5; D may be TRBD1 (5 bases). V was shortened by 1 base and J by 12 bases, with 13 bases between the two germline ends. This CDR3 has 13 residues. The germline V gene encodes CDR1 SGHVS and CDR2 FNYEAQ. Here the CDR3 reads CASSLGPREGQHF. The CDR3 coding sequence is TGTGCCAGCAGCTTAGGGCCCAGGGAGGGCCAGCATTTT.

This clonotype was picked up one time. V usage is TRBV19 and J usage is TRBJ2-7, with 7 bases matching TRBD1. The CDR3 sequence is 13 residues long. The V gene end was trimmed by 11 bases and the J gene end by 3 bases; junction bases not matched to a gene: 10. Germline V lookup: CDR1 LNHDA, CDR2 SQIVND (reference sequence). This CDR3 is CASHGDSVYEQYF. The CDR3, as DNA: TGTGCCTCCCACGGGGACAGCGTCTACGAGCAGTACTTC.

The chain couples TRBV2 to TRBJ2-7; possible D gene TRBD1, 5 bases. The length of the CDR3 is 14 residues. From germline, CDR1 is SNHLY and CDR2 FYNNEI. The V end lost 7 bases, the J end lost 1 base, and 14 bases lay between the germline ends. The CDR3 here is CASIRATASYEQYF. In nucleotides, the CDR3 is TGTGCCAGCATTAGGGCGACAGCTTCCTACGAGCAGTACTTC.

The chain has TRBV7-9 and TRBJ2-7; tentatively, D is TRBD1 (5 bases). Germline CDR1 is SEHNR and CDR2 is FQNEAQ (reference sequence). V shed 4 bases and J shed 5 bases, with 15 bases lying between them. The CDR3 has 14 residues. CDR3 DNA sequence: TGTGCCAGCAGCTCCCCCCAGGGTTTGAACGAGCAGTACTTC. It is translated as CASSSPQGLNEQYF.

This clonotype has a single count. This chain's CDR3 is CASSRDRATDTQYF. The CDR3 DNA sequence: TGTGCCAGCAGCCGGGACAGGGCCACAGATACGCAGTATTTT. This chain links TRBV14 with TRBJ2-3; TRBD1 matches at 9 bases. This CDR3 contains 14 residues. Germline assignment: CDR1 SGHDN and CDR2 FVKESK. V shed 4 bases, J shed 2 bases, and the junction held 1 base outside the gene matches.

The J gene is TRBJ1-4, the V gene TRBV6-5; maybe TRBD1 (5 bases). V gave up 4 bases and J gave up 6 bases, with 12 bases separating them. The germline CDR1 and CDR2 sequences are MNHEY and SVGAGI. The CDR3 totals 14 residues. The CDR3 protein is CASSSGQLYEKLFF. The CDR3 DNA sequence: TGTGCCAGCAGTTCGGGGCAGCTTTATGAAAAACTGTTTTTT.

The chain recombines TRBV5-1 with TRBJ2-1; no firm D call. Trimming left V 1 base short and J 3 bases short, with 5 bases between. The CDR3 length is 13 residues. From germline, CDR1 is SGHRS and CDR2 YFSETQ. The DNA of the CDR3 is TGCGCCAGCAGCTTGCGGCACTACAATGAGCAGTTCTTC. Encoded protein: CASSLRHYNEQFF.

The V gene is TRBV29-1, the J gene TRBJ1-1, with 8 bases that match TRBD1. This CDR3 contains 12 residues. V gave up 6 bases and J gave up 3 bases; unmatched junction bases: 3. Germline V gives CDR1 SQVTM, CDR2 ANQGSEA. In DNA, the CDR3 is TGCAGCGTGGGGACAGGCCACACTGAAGCTTTCTTT. Encoded protein: CSVGTGHTEAFF.

V and J are TRBV19 and TRBJ2-7; D remains ambiguous. V was shortened by 5 bases and J by 3 bases, with 17 bases between the two germline ends. Germline V CDR1 and CDR2: LNHDA, SQIVND (reference sequence). This CDR3 is built from 15 residues. Here the CDR3 reads CASSSARSKDYEQYF. In DNA, the CDR3 is TGTGCCAGTAGTTCCGCCCGGTCCAAAGACTACGAGCAGTACTTC.

This chain joins TRBV15 and TRBJ1-5; no clear D. The germline V gene has CDR1 LNHNV and CDR2 YYDKDF (reference sequence). The CDR3 sequence is 13 residues long. Between the trimmed V and J ends, which lost 0 bases and 3 bases, there was a span of 3 bases. The CDR3 loop reads CATSREYNQPQHF. The CDR3 region has the DNA TGTGCCACCAGCAGAGAATACAATCAGCCCCAGCATTTT.